This entry lists 15 T cell receptor beta chains sequenced from one sample in a study of spatial heterogeneity in lung cancer. TCRdb reprocessed the 5' RACE reads with MiXCR, giving one entry per CDR3 protein. The sample holds about 94,000 distinct CDR3 sequences, approximately 20% seen once. Time point defined: blood at routine non-recurrence follow-up after resection. The sequencing here drew on PBMCs, taken at follow-up. Source of these receptors: a male donor with early-stage non-small cell lung cancer.

The CDR3 is CASSLRTQYADESYYGYTF. The CDR3 nucleotides are TGCGCCAGCAGCCTTAGGACACAGTATGCCGACGAATCCTACTATGGCTACACCTTC. The V and J genes are TRBV4-1 and TRBJ1-2; D might be TRBD1 (5 bases). Between the trimmed V and J ends, which lost 4 bases and 3 bases, there was a span of 27 bases. From germline, CDR1 is MGHRA and CDR2 YSYEKL. CDR3 length: 19 residues.

The chain couples TRBV4-2 to TRBJ2-1; tentatively, D is TRBD2 (5 bases). This CDR3 has 13 residues. CDR1 is LGHNA, CDR2 YNFKEQ, per germline. V was cut by 4 bases and J by 3 bases, with 7 bases left in between. CDR3 residues: CASSPRDYNEQFF. CDR3 DNA: TGTGCCAGCAGCCCCCGGGACTACAATGAGCAGTTCTTC.

This clonotype was found a few times. The chain has TRBV20-1 and TRBJ1-2, with D possibly matching TRBD1 (5 bases). Germline CDR1 is DFQATT and CDR2 is SNEGSKA (reference sequence). This CDR3 is built from 13 residues. V was cut by 7 bases and J by 0 bases, with 12 bases left in between. The CDR3 spells CSVEGHANYGYTF. Here the CDR3 DNA reads TGCAGTGTAGAGGGGCATGCTAACTATGGCTACACCTTC.

In this sample, this clonotype turned up a few times. The rearrangement joins TRBV6-5 to TRBJ1-2, with 11 bases matching TRBD1. V trimming: 6 bases; J trimming: 7 bases; junction bases outside the gene matches: 7. The CDR3 spans 14 residues. The germline CDR1 and CDR2 sequences are MNHEY and SVGAGI. For the CDR3, the DNA is TGTGCCAGCAGACGGACAGGGGGCGCCTCTGGCTACACCTTC. Its translation: CASRRTGGASGYTF.

The chain joins TRBV7-8 to TRBJ2-1, with D possibly matching TRBD2 (6 bases). The V end lost 6 bases, the J end lost 3 bases, and 12 bases lay between the germline ends. CDR1 and CDR2 from the germline V gene are SGHVS and FQNEAQ. The CDR3 contains 14 residues. The CDR3 DNA is TGTGCCAGCAGGAGCAGGGAGGACTACAATGAGCAGTTCTTC. This translates into CASRSREDYNEQFF.

This clonotype was picked up a small number of times. The CDR3 is CASSPRQGTSTDTQYF. The DNA of the CDR3 is TGCGCCAGCAGCCCCCGACAGGGAACTAGCACAGATACGCAGTATTTT. This chain joins TRBV5-1 and TRBJ2-3; 7 bases align to TRBD1. With 4 bases clipped from V and 0 bases from J, the junction kept 8 bases outside the gene matches. From germline, CDR1 is SGHRS and CDR2 YFSETQ. The CDR3 runs to 16 residues.

The rearrangement joins TRBV27 to TRBJ1-1; perhaps TRBD1 as D (5 bases). This CDR3 is built from 15 residues. V lost 5 bases to trimming and J lost 6 bases, with 19 bases between them. CDR1 and CDR2 from the germline V gene are MNHEY and SMNVEV (reference sequence). The CDR3 DNA sequence: TGTGCCAGCAGTCCCAGGACATTTACAAACCCTGAAGCTTTCTTT. This codes for CASSPRTFTNPEAFF.

This chain uses TRBV20-1 with TRBJ2-3, with TRBD2 matching 12 bases. The CDR3 length is 16 residues. Germline CDR1 DFQATT, CDR2 SNEGSKA (reference sequence). V was pared by 3 bases and J by 3 bases, with 7 bases of the junction left unmatched. The DNA for the CDR3 is TGCAGTGCTAGTCTGACTAGCGGGGGCCCTACAGATACGCAGTATTTT. This sequence encodes CSASLTSGGPTDTQYF.

The chain has TRBV5-1 and TRBJ2-3, with D possibly matching TRBD2 (5 bases). Germline V gene data show CDR1 as SGHRS and CDR2 as YFSETQ. V was cut by 1 base and J by 1 base, with 13 bases left in between. This CDR3 comprises 16 residues. The CDR3 protein is CASSLRGYTRTDTQYF. DNA for the CDR3: TGCGCCAGCAGCTTGAGAGGGTATACACGCACAGATACGCAGTATTTT.

This clonotype was seen more than once but under ten times. V gene TRBV28 combines with J gene TRBJ1-1; D gene ambiguous. V was pared by 6 bases and J by 7 bases, with 12 bases between. CDR1 and CDR2 (germline): MDHEN, SYDVKM. The CDR3 extends over 12 amino acids. The CDR3 region is CASSRTMGEAFF. CDR3 nucleotides: TGTGCCAGCAGCCGGACGATGGGTGAAGCTTTCTTT.

This clonotype was detected only a few times. The rearrangement links TRBV7-8 to TRBJ1-5; D call uncertain. CDR1 and CDR2 from the germline V gene are SGHVS and FQNEAQ. Trimming took 5 bases from V and 0 from J, leaving 8 bases between them. The CDR3 is made up of 14 amino acids. CDR3 loop: CASSLLYSNQPQHF. The CDR3 DNA follows: TGTGCCAGCAGCCTGTTATATAGCAATCAGCCCCAGCATTTT.

The CDR3 DNA is TGCGCCAGCAGCTTGTCTAGCGGGAGGGTCGGCTACGAGCAGTACTTC. Amino acid sequence: CASSLSSGRVGYEQYF. The chain employs TRBV5-1 and TRBJ2-7, with TRBD2 matching 12 bases. V lost 1 base, J lost 3 bases, and 5 bases stayed unmatched. The V gene's germline CDR1 is SGHRS and CDR2 YFSETQ. The CDR3 is 16 amino acids.

CDR3 coding DNA: TGTGCCATCAGTGAGGCCCCTCACGGGGAGCTGTTTTTT. This gives the protein CAISEAPHGELFF. The rearrangement uses TRBV10-3 and TRBJ2-2; D is uncertain. The CDR3 is made up of 13 amino acids. From germline, CDR1 is ENHRY and CDR2 SYGVKD. Trimming removed 2 bases from V and 7 bases from J, with 8 bases in between.

This clonotype came up a few times. The chain uses TRBV29-1 and TRBJ1-1, with D maybe TRBD1 (5 bases). The germline gives CDR1 SQVTM, CDR2 ANQGSEA. The V end lost 4 bases, the J end lost 0 bases, and 9 bases lay between the germline ends. There are 13 residues in the CDR3. This CDR3 is CSVVGGMNTEAFF. The CDR3 coding sequence is TGCAGCGTTGTGGGGGGGATGAACACTGAAGCTTTCTTT.

CDR3 nucleotides: TGTGCCAGCAGTTGGGGACAGGGGAACACTGAAGCTTTCTTT. It specifies CASSWGQGNTEAFF. This rearrangement joins TRBV6-5 to TRBJ1-1; 9 bases match TRBD1. The CDR3 runs 14 residues. V shed 4 bases and J 1 base; nucleotides not matched to a gene: 1. Germline V lookup: CDR1 MNHEY, CDR2 SVGAGI.